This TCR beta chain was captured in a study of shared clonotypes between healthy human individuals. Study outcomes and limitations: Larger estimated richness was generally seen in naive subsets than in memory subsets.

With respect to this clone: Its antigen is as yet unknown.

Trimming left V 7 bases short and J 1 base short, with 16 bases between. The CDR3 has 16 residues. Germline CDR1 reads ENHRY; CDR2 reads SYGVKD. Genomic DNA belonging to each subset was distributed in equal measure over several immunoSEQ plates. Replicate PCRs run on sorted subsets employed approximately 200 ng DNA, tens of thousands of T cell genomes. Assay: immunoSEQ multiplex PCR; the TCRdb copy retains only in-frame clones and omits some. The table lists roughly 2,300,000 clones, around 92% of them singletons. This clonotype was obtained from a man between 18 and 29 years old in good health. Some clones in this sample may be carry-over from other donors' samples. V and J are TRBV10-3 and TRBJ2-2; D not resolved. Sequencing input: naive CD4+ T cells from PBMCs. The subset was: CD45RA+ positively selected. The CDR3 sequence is CAIMTQTLLNTGELFF. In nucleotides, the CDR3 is TGTGCCATCATGACCCAAACCTTACTGAACACCGGGGAGCTGTTTTTT.